Following are 27 T cell receptor beta chains from one sample sequenced in a study of OX40 agonist ivuxolimab in advanced cancers. Sequenced by immunoSEQ multiplex PCR; TCRdb stores in-frame clones only, minus some. The data show 60,000 or so clones, around 87% seen once. The source was CD4+ or CD8+ T cells sorted from blood, collected in a trial of the OX40 agonist ivuxolimab. All receptors derive from an adult with an advanced solid tumor such as melanoma, head and neck, liver or kidney cancer.

The V call is TRBV5-1, the J call TRBJ1-1, with a weak D call TRBD1 (6 bases). The germline CDR1 and CDR2 sequences are SGHRS and YFSETQ. V was pared by 4 bases and J by 4 bases, with 17 bases between. The CDR3 runs to 15 residues. As DNA, the CDR3 is TGCGCCAGCAGCATTAAGGACAGTAGGGGCACTGAAGCTTTCTTT. Protein: CASSIKDSRGTEAFF.

The chain combines TRBV15 with TRBJ1-2; 8 bases fit TRBD1. Germline V gene data show CDR1 as LNHNV and CDR2 as YYDKDF (reference sequence). The CDR3 runs to 15 residues. The J segment lost 5 bases and the V segment lost 3 bases, leaving 8 bases of the junction unmatched. The CDR3 loop reads CATSREQGADYGYTF. Written as DNA, the CDR3 is TGTGCCACCAGCAGGGAGCAGGGGGCTGATTATGGCTACACCTTC.

This rearrangement joins TRBV10-3 to TRBJ1-2; 9 bases line up with TRBD1. V gave up 8 bases and J gave up 6 bases; unmatched junction bases: 7. Germline V gene lookup returns CDR1 ENHRY and CDR2 SYGVKD. This CDR3 is built from 13 residues. This CDR3 is CAIEDRGKDGYTF. In DNA, the CDR3 is TGTGCCATCGAGGACAGGGGCAAGGATGGCTACACCTTC.

The rearrangement links TRBV10-3 to TRBJ2-3; D may be TRBD2 (5 bases). The CDR3 runs 16 residues. V was shortened by 0 bases and J by 2 bases, with 12 bases between the two germline ends. Germline values: CDR1 ENHRY, CDR2 SYGVKD. The CDR3 region has the DNA TGTGCCATCAGTGAGTCGATTAGCGCGTTCACAGATACGCAGTATTTT. This encodes CAISESISAFTDTQYF.

This clone has a single count. This chain connects TRBV9 to TRBJ1-3; D remains unclear. Germline-derived CDR1 and CDR2 are SGDLS and YYNGEE. The CDR3 runs 14 residues. The ends were cut back, 3 bases at V and 0 bases at J, with 7 bases in the middle. As DNA, the CDR3 is TGTGCCAGCAGCGGATTAACCTCTGGAAACACCATATATTTT. Its protein is CASSGLTSGNTIYF.

The V call is TRBV2, the J call TRBJ1-5, with D maybe TRBD1 (6 bases). This CDR3 spans 13 amino acids. Germline loops: CDR1 SNHLY, CDR2 FYNNEI. V was cut by 6 bases and J by 7 bases, with 13 bases left in between. CDR3 in amino acids: CASSGQLEQPQHF. In DNA form, the CDR3 reads TGTGCCAGCAGCGGACAGTTGGAGCAGCCCCAGCATTTT.

The chain links TRBV5-1 to TRBJ2-6, with TRBD2 identical over 16 bases. The CDR3 runs to 19 residues. Germline V gene data show CDR1 as SGHRS and CDR2 as YFSETQ. The trim removed 4 bases at V and 4 bases at J, leaving 8 bases unmatched. The CDR3 DNA reads as TGCGCCAGCAGCCCCCTGGGACTAGCGGGAGGGCAAGGGGCCAACGTCCTGACTTTC. Its translation is CASSPLGLAGGQGANVLTF.

V and J are TRBV5-4 and TRBJ2-2; 12 bases match TRBD2. CDR1 SGHNT and CDR2 YYREEE come from the germline V gene (reference sequence). Losses at the gene ends were 3 bases for V and 0 bases for J; bases not matched to a gene: 0. This CDR3 has 16 residues. CDR3 protein: CASSSSGRANTGELFF. The CDR3 DNA is TGTGCCAGCAGCTCTAGCGGGAGGGCGAACACCGGGGAGCTGTTTTTT.

This clone has only one observation. The V gene is TRBV18, the J gene TRBJ2-6, with D unresolved. This CDR3 comprises 15 residues. The V gene lost 3 bases and the J gene lost 4 bases, with 10 bases spanning the gap. Per the germline V gene, CDR1 is KGHSH and CDR2 is LQKENI. CDR3: CASSPVAAGANVLTF. The CDR3 DNA is TGTGCCAGCTCACCGGTTGCAGCCGGGGCCAACGTCCTGACTTTC.

This clone appeared a single time. This chain joins TRBV4-1 and TRBJ1-2, with D unclear. Trimming left V 0 bases short and J 9 bases short, with 11 bases between. Per germline, CDR1 MGHRA and CDR2 YSYEKL. The CDR3 length is 13 residues. The CDR3, as DNA: TGCGCCAGCAGCCAAGAAGGAGGACTGAGCTACACCTTC. As protein: CASSQEGGLSYTF.

CDR3 coding DNA: TGTGCCAGCAGTGAAAAGACCCGGGCTGAAGCTTTCTTT. It yields the protein CASSEKTRAEAFF. The rearrangement uses TRBV6-1 and TRBJ1-1; no clear D. CDR3 size: 13 residues. Germline assignment: CDR1 MNHNS and CDR2 SASEGT. V lost 2 bases to trimming and J lost 6 bases, with 10 bases between them.

The chain uses TRBV5-1 and TRBJ2-3; D might be TRBD1 (6 bases). Looked up from germline, CDR1 is SGHRS and CDR2 is YFSETQ. Trimming cost V 0 bases and J 0 bases, with 8 bases left between them. CDR3 length equals 15 residues. CDR3 sequence reads: CASSLGGPSTDTQYF. Here the CDR3 DNA reads TGCGCCAGCAGCTTGGGGGGGCCTAGCACAGATACGCAGTATTTT. Supplemented by reference TRBV5-1 and TRBJ2-3, the full variable domain reads KAGVTQTPRYLIKTRGQQVTLSCSPISGHRSVSWYQQTPGQGLQFLFEYFSETQRNKGNFPGRFSGRQFSNSRSEMNVSTLELGDSALYLCASSLGGPSTDTQYFGPGTRLTVL.

The chain recombines TRBV11-2 with TRBJ2-3; D ambiguous. The length of the CDR3 is 16 residues. With 0 bases removed from V and 6 bases from J, the gap between germline ends came to 16 bases. The germline V gene has CDR1 SGHAT and CDR2 FQNNGV. The CDR3 DNA follows: TGTGCCAGCAGCTTAGATAGCAGGTGGCGGAGCGATACGCAGTATTTT. This codes for CASSLDSRWRSDTQYF.

This clone came up once. The chain employs TRBV23-1 and TRBJ2-2; 8 bases are shared with TRBD2. TRBV23-1 is labeled an ORF, and its function is uncertain. There are 14 residues in the CDR3. The trim removed 4 bases at V and 9 bases at J, leaving 7 bases unmatched. The CDR3 sequence is CASSRGLGVRELFF. As DNA, the CDR3 is TGCGCCAGCAGTCGGGGACTAGGCGTGCGGGAGCTGTTTTTT.

The chain couples TRBV11-2 to TRBJ1-2; D may be TRBD1 (6 bases). V shed 3 bases and J shed 3 bases, with 14 bases lying between them. The CDR3 is made up of 15 amino acids. Germline loops: CDR1 SGHAT, CDR2 FQNNGV. CDR3 sequence (DNA): TGTGCCAGCAGCTTCTTTGGGGGCCCCCACTATGGCTACACCTTC. The encoded protein is CASSFFGGPHYGYTF.

The V gene is TRBV18, the J gene TRBJ1-1, with D possibly being TRBD1 (5 bases). Deletions cut 3 bases from V and 7 bases from J, with 9 bases between. The CDR3 has 12 residues. Germline lookup yields CDR1 KGHSH and CDR2 LQKENI. This chain's CDR3 is CASSPRDGEAFF. CDR3 DNA sequence: TGTGCCAGCTCACCTCGGGACGGTGAAGCTTTCTTT.

V gene TRBV6-6 combines with J gene TRBJ1-1; no clear D. The CDR3 is 12 residues long. The V gene lost 5 bases and the J gene lost 8 bases, with 12 bases spanning the gap. Germline CDR1 MNHNY, CDR2 SVGAGI (reference sequence). The CDR3 sequence: CASSPTDSEAFF. Written as DNA, the CDR3 is TGTGCCAGCAGTCCCACGGATTCCGAAGCTTTCTTT.

In this sample, this clone turned up once. The genes are TRBV4-2 and TRBJ2-5; possible D gene TRBD1, 6 bases. The CDR3 loop spans 14 amino acids. The V gene lost 1 base and the J gene lost 5 bases, with 11 bases spanning the gap. CDR1 and CDR2 from the germline V gene are LGHNA and YNFKEQ. CDR3 amino acids: CASSQGSGVETQYF. CDR3 DNA sequence: TGTGCCAGCAGCCAAGGATCAGGGGTGGAGACCCAGTACTTC.

This clone was counted once. The chain couples TRBV5-6 to TRBJ1-5, with a weak D call TRBD1 (5 bases). The CDR3 has 16 residues. V was clipped by 0 bases and J by 0 bases, with 10 bases between them. Germline V gives CDR1 SGHDT, CDR2 YYEEEE. In nucleotides, the CDR3 is TGTGCCAGCAGCTTGGGATGGACACCTAGCAATCAGCCCCAGCATTTT. This gives the protein CASSLGWTPSNQPQHF.

The chain employs TRBV5-4 and TRBJ2-7; D is perhaps TRBD1 or TRBD2 (5 bases each). V was clipped by 5 bases and J by 4 bases, with 19 bases between them. CDR1 SGHNT and CDR2 YYREEE come from the germline V gene (reference sequence). The CDR3 is 15 amino acids. In DNA form, the CDR3 reads TGTGCCAGCAGTTCCCCCATCGGGGCGAGGTACGAGCAGTACTTC. Translated, it gives CASSSPIGARYEQYF.

This chain uses TRBV7-2 with TRBJ2-3; no definite D call. Trimming took 6 bases from V and 4 from J, leaving 14 bases between them. This CDR3 is 14 amino acids long. The germline gives CDR1 SGHTA, CDR2 FQGNSA. The CDR3 here is CASSYLIRADTQYF. CDR3 coding DNA: TGTGCCAGCAGTTACCTAATCCGGGCAGATACGCAGTATTTT.

The chain is built from TRBV5-1 and TRBJ2-7, with TRBD2 identical over 12 bases. The CDR3 has 16 amino acids. Trimming took 4 bases from V and 6 from J; bases not matched to a gene: 11. The germline V gene has CDR1 SGHRS and CDR2 YFSETQ. CDR3 DNA sequence: TGCGCCAGCAGCGTCCCGGGACTAGCGGGTTCGGTCGAGCAGTACTTC. Translation: CASSVPGLAGSVEQYF. Variable domain in full (rest from reference TRBV5-1 and TRBJ2-7): KAGVTQTPRYLIKTRGQQVTLSCSPISGHRSVSWYQQTPGQGLQFLFEYFSETQRNKGNFPGRFSGRQFSNSRSEMNVSTLELGDSALYLCASSVPGLAGSVEQYFGPGTRLTVT.

The chain joins TRBV10-3 to TRBJ2-3; 10 nucleotides agree with TRBD2. V trimming: 7 bases; J trimming: 3 bases; junction bases outside the gene matches: 1. This CDR3 is 13 amino acids long. Germline-derived CDR1 and CDR2 are ENHRY and SYGVKD. CDR3 sequence reads: CAITSGSTDTQYF. For the CDR3, the DNA is TGTGCCATCACTAGCGGGAGTACAGATACGCAGTATTTT.

The chain is built from TRBV19 and TRBJ2-7; TRBD1 agrees at 9 bases. Germline-derived CDR1 and CDR2 are LNHDA and SQIVND (reference sequence). The CDR3 totals 15 residues. Unmatched junction bases numbered 6, after V lost 5 bases and J lost 1 base. This CDR3 reads CASSSGTGPSYEQYF. CDR3 nucleotides: TGTGCCAGTAGTTCCGGGACAGGGCCATCCTACGAGCAGTACTTC.

The chain couples TRBV10-3 to TRBJ2-7, with TRBD1 identical over 7 bases. V lost 6 bases, J lost 6 bases, and 5 bases stayed unmatched. CDR3 length: 12 residues. Germline CDR1 ENHRY, CDR2 SYGVKD. The DNA of the CDR3 is TGTGCCATCAGAGAAACAGGGGCCGAGCAGTACTTC. This sequence encodes CAIRETGAEQYF.

J is TRBJ1-1 and V is TRBV19; 9 bases align to TRBD1. CDR1 and CDR2 (germline): LNHDA, SQIVND (reference sequence). Unmatched junction bases numbered 7, after V lost 7 bases and J lost 1 base. The CDR3 is 15 amino acids. This CDR3 reads CASKQGAKQNTEAFF. The CDR3, as DNA: TGTGCCAGTAAACAGGGGGCTAAGCAGAACACTGAAGCTTTCTTT.

The chain is built from TRBV6-5 and TRBJ2-7, with 9 bases identical to TRBD1. Losses at the gene ends were 0 bases for V and 4 bases for J; bases not matched to a gene: 4. The CDR3 runs to 15 residues. Per germline, CDR1 MNHEY and CDR2 SVGAGI. The CDR3: CASSYSTGGFYEQYF. In nucleotides, the CDR3 is TGTGCCAGCAGTTACTCGACAGGGGGTTTTTACGAGCAGTACTTC.